The 11 T cell receptor beta chains below come from one sample, sequenced in a study of cytomegalovirus exposure and HLA in healthy donors. The PCR had 60 Vbeta and 13 Jbeta primers. Measured with immunoSEQ multiplex PCR; TCRdb has only the in-frame clones, and not every one. The table lists 140,000 to 150,000 clones, around a tenth of them singletons, with less than 2% in the top ten. Source material: PBMCs. These receptors originate from a man over 45 in good health and CMV-seronegative.

Only a few counts were recorded for this clone. The chain couples TRBV6-1 to TRBJ2-7; perhaps TRBD1 as D (6 bases). V was trimmed by 7 bases and J by 3 bases, leaving 13 bases between them. Germline V gene data show CDR1 as MNHNS and CDR2 as SASEGT. The CDR3 runs to 13 residues. The CDR3 sequence is CASKGQLIYEQYF. The DNA for the CDR3 is TGTGCCAGCAAAGGACAGCTAATCTACGAGCAGTACTTC.

Only a few counts were recorded for this clone. The J gene is TRBJ2-2, the V gene TRBV2, with 15 nucleotides matching TRBD2. V shed 0 bases, J shed 7 bases, and the junction held 6 bases outside the gene matches. The germline gives CDR1 SNHLY, CDR2 FYNNEI. The CDR3 loop spans 18 amino acids. CDR3 bases: TGTGCCAGCAGTGAAGCGAGGACTAGCGGGAGGGGTAGCGGGGAGCTGTTTTTT. Its protein product is CASSEARTSGRGSGELFF.

The chain employs TRBV18 and TRBJ1-1, with 9 bases that match TRBD1. This CDR3 is 14 amino acids long. CDR1 KGHSH and CDR2 LQKENI come from the germline V gene. V lost 2 bases to trimming and J lost 5 bases; unmatched junction nucleotides: 3. In DNA, the CDR3 is TGTGCCAGCTCACCAGGACAGGGGATAACTGAAGCTTTCTTT. Its protein product is CASSPGQGITEAFF.

This clone was counted only a few times. This chain's CDR3 is CASGWTRDGEGLSETQYF. For the CDR3, the DNA is TGTGCTAGTGGTTGGACTAGGGACGGAGAAGGGCTATCGGAGACCCAGTACTTC. The chain has TRBV12-5 and TRBJ2-5, with 7 bases that match TRBD2. The ends lost 4 bases at V and 5 bases at J; junction bases unmatched: 19. This CDR3 spans 18 amino acids. Germline CDR1 LGHNT, CDR2 FRNRAP.

On this clone: An end of the junction differs from the germline gene, which may be a read error. This chain uses TRBV10-2 with TRBJ2-5; a possible D gene is TRBD1 (6 bases). The germline V gene has CDR1 WSHSY and CDR2 SAAADI. The CDR3 has 13 residues. CDR3 nucleotide sequence: TGCGCCAGCAGCCCAGGGGCTCGAGAGACCAAGTACTTC. Protein: CASSPGARETKYF.

This chain links TRBV7-8 with TRBJ2-5, with 8 bases identical to TRBD2. Looked up from germline, CDR1 is SGHVS and CDR2 is FQNEAQ. Trimming cost V 4 bases and J 2 bases; bases outside gene matches: 3. The CDR3 sequence is 14 residues long. In DNA, the CDR3 is TGTGCCAGCAGCTCGGGGGGGGCGCAAGAGACCCAGTACTTC. Translation: CASSSGGAQETQYF.

V and J are TRBV5-1 and TRBJ1-5; D is undetermined. The CDR3 length is 15 residues. Germline CDR1 and CDR2: SGHRS and YFSETQ. V dropped 1 base and J dropped 5 bases, with 13 bases sitting between them. The CDR3 protein is CASSLLGSRDQPQHF. CDR3 sequence (DNA): TGCGCCAGCAGCTTGTTAGGGTCGAGGGATCAGCCCCAGCATTTT.

The rearrangement uses TRBV25-1 and TRBJ2-5; D perhaps matches TRBD2 (5 bases). Looked up from germline, CDR1 is MGHDK and CDR2 is SYGVNS. The V and J ends lost 2 bases and 1 base respectively, with 14 bases between them. CDR3 size: 16 residues. The DNA for the CDR3 is TGTGCCAGCAGTGAAGCGCGGGTTGCGGTCCAAGAGACCCAGTACTTC. Translated: CASSEARVAVQETQYF.

The chain carries TRBV2 and TRBJ1-3; D is ambiguous. V shed 6 bases and J shed 2 bases, with 14 bases lying between them. In germline, CDR1 is SNHLY, CDR2 FYNNEI. The CDR3 covers 15 residues. The CDR3 loop reads CASSRMVEAGNTIYF. The CDR3 nucleotides read TGTGCCAGCAGCCGTATGGTAGAGGCTGGAAACACCATATATTTT. The full variable domain, in which reference TRBV2 and TRBJ1-3 provide the parts outside the CDR3, is EPEVTQTPSHQVTQMGQEVILRCVPISNHLYFYWYRQILGQKVEFLVSFYNNEISEKSEIFDDQFSVERPDGSNFTLKIRSTKLEDSAMYFCASSRMVEAGNTIYFGEGSWLTVV.

The chain joins TRBV29-1 to TRBJ2-7; 8 bases fit TRBD1. This CDR3 region has 15 residues. J gave up 1 base and V 5 bases, and 10 bases lay outside the gene matches. Germline V lookup: CDR1 SQVTM, CDR2 ANQGSEA. The CDR3 sequence: CSVLKLRDRSYEQYF. In DNA, the CDR3 is TGCAGCGTTCTCAAGCTCCGGGACAGGTCCTACGAGCAGTACTTC.

This clone was recorded a few times. This rearrangement joins TRBV27 to TRBJ2-2; 10 bases agree with TRBD2. CDR1 MNHEY and CDR2 SMNVEV come from the germline V gene (reference sequence). Germline trimming cut 0 bases from V and 5 bases from J; bases unmatched to any gene: 3. CDR3 length equals 16 residues. The CDR3 DNA is TGTGCCAGCAGTTTATCCCCTAGCGGGAGAACCGGGGAGCTGTTTTTT. Its translation: CASSLSPSGRTGELFF.